These 20 T cell receptor beta chains were sequenced from one sample in a study of cytomegalovirus exposure and HLA in healthy donors. PCR primers comprised 60 Vbeta and 13 Jbeta primers. Profiled with immunoSEQ multiplex PCR; TCRdb holds only in-frame clones, not every one. There are approximately 150,000 clones in the sample; under 70% occur only once, and around 9.3% lies in the top ten. The sequenced sample was PBMCs. The origin of the receptors is a man aged 25 to 40 in good health and CMV-seropositive.

Only one count was recorded for this clone. This chain connects TRBV5-4 to TRBJ2-5; TRBD2 aligns across 13 bases. The V gene's germline CDR1 is SGHNT and CDR2 YYREEE (reference sequence). This CDR3 is 15 amino acids long. V was clipped by 2 bases and J by 4 bases; unmatched bases: 2. The CDR3 region is CASSFRTSGRETQYF. CDR3 bases: TGTGCCAGCAGCTTCCGGACTAGCGGGAGAGAGACCCAGTACTTC. Looking up the rest from reference TRBV5-4 and TRBJ2-5 gives the full variable domain: ETGVTQSPTHLIKTRGQQVTLRCSSQSGHNTVSWYQQALGQGPQFIFQYYREEENGRGNFPPRFSGLQFPNYSSELNVNALELDDSALYLCASSFRTSGRETQYFGPGTRLLVL.

The V gene is TRBV5-1, the J gene TRBJ2-3; D gene ambiguous. Between the trimmed V and J ends, which lost 0 bases and 3 bases, there was a span of 11 bases. CDR1 and CDR2 (germline): SGHRS, YFSETQ. This CDR3 is 15 amino acids long. The CDR3 sequence is CASSLASAETDTQYF. The DNA for the CDR3 is TGCGCCAGCAGCTTGGCTTCGGCGGAAACAGATACGCAGTATTTT.

This clone has just a few counts. This sequence joins TRBV27 and TRBJ2-5; TRBD1 is a possible D gene (6 bases). TRBJ2-7 matches the DNA end more closely, so the J call is doubtful. CDR1 is MNHEY and CDR2 is SMNVEV in the germline V gene (reference sequence). The CDR3 consists of 15 residues. CDR3 nucleotide sequence: TGTGCCAGCAGGCTCCCGGGGCAGGGGTACTACGAGCAGTACTTC. This sequence encodes CASRLPGQGYYEQYF.

The chain uses TRBV2 and TRBJ2-5; D is possibly TRBD1 (6 bases). Germline assignment: CDR1 SNHLY and CDR2 FYNNEI. The CDR3 length is 14 residues. V was shortened by 3 bases and J by 5 bases, with 13 bases between the two germline ends. This CDR3 is CASSDRGRGETQYF. In DNA, the CDR3 is TGTGCCAGCAGTGACAGGGGCCGAGGGGAGACCCAGTACTTC.

This clone was seen only a few times. The chain combines TRBV6-5 with TRBJ1-2; D call uncertain. Per germline, CDR1 MNHEY and CDR2 SVGAGI. This CDR3 is 12 amino acids long. V gave up 7 bases and J gave up 8 bases, with 14 bases separating them. The CDR3 bases are TGTGCCAGCAAAAGAACGACTGGAGGCTACACCTTC. Translation gives CASKRTTGGYTF.

The J gene is TRBJ2-2, the V gene TRBV6-1; no clear D. V lost 5 bases to trimming and J lost 2 bases, with 12 bases between them. Germline CDR1 and CDR2: MNHNS and SASEGT. This CDR3 has 15 residues. The CDR3 coding sequence is TGTGCCAGCAGTTTGAGCCGAACCAACACCGGGGAGCTGTTTTTT. Amino acid sequence: CASSLSRTNTGELFF.

As regards this clone: Likely a read error: the CDR3 ends without its conserved phenylalanine or tryptophan. The DNA is omitted, as the CDR3 cannot be located on it reliably, and the CDR3 follows TCRdb's listing. V gene TRBV7-2 combines with J gene TRBJ2-7; the table's D call TRBD2 went unverified against the DNA. The CDR3 region is 13 residues in length, termini included. Germline CDR1 and CDR2: SGHTA and FQGNSA. CDR3 residues: CASSLGPGLAFTL.

J is TRBJ2-1 and V is TRBV7-9, with TRBD1 matching over 10 bases. Germline CDR1 SEHNR, CDR2 FQNEAQ (reference sequence). The CDR3 runs to 18 residues. V gave up 4 bases and J gave up 11 bases; unmatched junction bases: 20. The CDR3 loop reads CASSSKGQGDASLDKQFF. CDR3 in DNA: TGTGCCAGCAGCTCAAAAGGACAGGGGGACGCTTCACTAGATAAGCAGTTCTTC.

This clone appeared a few times. This rearrangement joins TRBV11-2 to TRBJ2-7; weak D call: TRBD1 (5 bases). The CDR3 contains 15 residues. Germline-derived CDR1 and CDR2 are SGHAT and FQNNGV. V lost 2 bases and J lost 5, with 16 bases in between. Here the CDR3 DNA reads TGTGCCAGCAGCTTATGGGGCGGTGGCCGGAACGAGCAGTACTTC. Translating gives CASSLWGGGRNEQYF. The full variable domain, rest sourced from reference TRBV11-2 and TRBJ2-7, is EAGVAQSPRYKIIEKRQSVAFWCNPISGHATLYWYQQILGQGPKLLIQFQNNGVVDDSQLPKDRFSAERLKGVDSTLKIQPAKLEDSAVYLCASSLWGGGRNEQYFGPGTRLTVT.

The rearrangement joins TRBV10-3 to TRBJ2-5, with TRBD1 identical over 9 bases. CDR1 is ENHRY and CDR2 is SYGVKD in the germline V gene. CDR3 size: 15 residues. Trimming took 4 bases from V and 5 from J; bases not matched to a gene: 8. The CDR3 DNA reads as TGTGCCATCAGTGGCGGGACAGGGCATCAGGAGACCCAGTACTTC. This sequence encodes CAISGGTGHQETQYF.

The table lists this clone with a few counts. The chain has TRBV4-1 and TRBJ1-5; D perhaps matches TRBD1 (5 bases). CDR1 MGHRA and CDR2 YSYEKL come from the germline V gene. V was clipped by 1 base and J by 7 bases, with 14 bases between them. The CDR3 covers 15 residues. CDR3 in amino acids: CASSQGAGLGQPQHF. Written as DNA, the CDR3 is TGCGCCAGCAGCCAAGGAGCGGGGCTAGGGCAGCCCCAGCATTTT.

The J gene is TRBJ2-3, the V gene TRBV4-2; weak D call: TRBD1 (6 bases). Trimming removed 8 bases from V and 4 bases from J, with 16 bases in between. The CDR3 loop spans 14 amino acids. Germline V gene data show CDR1 as LGHNA and CDR2 as YNFKEQ. The CDR3 spells CASSGDGRADTQYF. The CDR3 coding sequence is TGTGCCAGCTCAGGGGACGGGCGCGCAGATACGCAGTATTTT.

The CDR3 nucleotides are TGTGCCAGTAGTACGAGCTCCTACGAGCAGTACTTC. Translation gives CASSTSSYEQYF. V and J are TRBV19 and TRBJ2-7, with no clear D. Trimming pared 4 bases from V and 0 bases from J, leaving 4 bases between. The germline CDR1 and CDR2 sequences are LNHDA and SQIVND (reference sequence). The CDR3 consists of 12 residues.

This clone was observed a handful of times. V usage is TRBV28 and J usage is TRBJ2-1; TRBD1 aligns across 7 bases. Germline-derived CDR1 and CDR2 are MDHEN and SYDVKM. J lost 4 bases, V lost 6 bases, and 9 bases had no gene match. The CDR3 spans 15 residues. This chain's CDR3 is CASSPRQGVYNEQFF. CDR3 nucleotides: TGTGCCAGCAGCCCCCGACAGGGTGTGTACAATGAGCAGTTCTTC. The variable domain in full, completed from reference TRBV28 and TRBJ2-1, reads DVKVTQSSRYLVKRTGEKVFLECVQDMDHENMFWYRQDPGLGLRLIYFSYDVKMKEKGDIPEGYSVSREKKERFSLILESASTNQTSMYLCASSPRQGVYNEQFFGPGTRLTVL.

V usage is TRBV7-2 and J usage is TRBJ2-1, with TRBD2 matching over 7 bases. This CDR3 is 13 amino acids long. Germline V gene sequence: CDR1 SGHTA, CDR2 FQGNSA. The trim removed 8 bases at V and 8 bases at J, leaving 9 bases unmatched. The CDR3 DNA sequence: TGTGCCAGCGAGACTAGGACTAGGGATGAGCAGTTCTTC. This translates into CASETRTRDEQFF.

V gene TRBV5-1 combines with J gene TRBJ1-1; D is perhaps TRBD1 (6 bases). Per germline, CDR1 SGHRS and CDR2 YFSETQ. This CDR3 region has 14 residues. Trimming removed 2 bases from V and 1 base from J, with 9 bases in between. The CDR3 region is CASSFSGENTEAFF. Written as DNA, the CDR3 is TGCGCCAGCAGCTTTTCAGGGGAGAACACTGAAGCTTTCTTT.

This sequence joins TRBV10-3 and TRBJ2-7, with 12 nucleotides matching TRBD2. Germline-derived CDR1 and CDR2 are ENHRY and SYGVKD. J lost 6 bases, V lost 6 bases, and 9 bases had no gene match. The CDR3 extends over 15 amino acids. CDR3: CAIRSTSGRRGEQYF. DNA of the CDR3: TGTGCCATCAGGAGCACTAGCGGGAGGAGGGGCGAGCAGTACTTC.

This clone was seen once. This rearrangement joins TRBV18 to TRBJ2-3; D call uncertain. The V gene's germline CDR1 is KGHSH and CDR2 LQKENI. This CDR3 is 16 amino acids long. Trimming removed 0 bases at V and 5 bases at J, with 15 bases between. The DNA for the CDR3 is TGTGCCAGCTCACCACCTGGTTTTGTTTTAGAAGATACGCAGTATTTT. Protein sequence: CASSPPGFVLEDTQYF.

The genes are TRBV6-5 and TRBJ1-4; 8 nucleotides align to TRBD1. Germline-derived CDR1 and CDR2 are MNHEY and SVGAGI. The V segment lost 5 bases and the J segment 5 bases; nucleotides outside the gene matches: 7. CDR3 length: 15 residues. CDR3 DNA sequence: TGTGCCAGCAGTGGACAGGGACAACCGAATGAAAAACTGTTTTTT. This codes for CASSGQGQPNEKLFF.

This clone was picked up one time. This chain joins TRBV9 and TRBJ2-5; no definite D call. V was pared by 1 base and J by 0 bases, with 7 bases between. Per germline, CDR1 SGDLS and CDR2 YYNGEE. This CDR3 has 14 amino acids. The CDR3 protein is CASSVSAYQETQYF. The CDR3 DNA reads as TGTGCCAGCAGCGTATCCGCGTACCAAGAGACCCAGTACTTC.